This T cell receptor (beta chain) was sequenced during a study of shared clonotypes between healthy human individuals. The repertoire was sequenced with immunoSEQ multiplex PCR; TCRdb's copy has only in-frame clones and lacks some. The table includes about 460,000 clones, roughly four fifths detected once. The CDR3 is 16 amino acids. Germline lookup yields CDR1 LGHNA and CDR2 YNFKEQ. After removal of 1 base from V and 0 bases from J, the junction contained 5 bases not matched to a gene. This TCR was recovered from a woman aged 40 to 55 in good health. Some clones in this sample may be carry-over from other donors' samples. The genes are TRBV4-2 and TRBJ2-7; TRBD2 agrees at 8 bases. The sequenced sample consisted of PBMCs. The CDR3 sequence: CASSQGGGTSSYEQYF. The CDR3 bases are TGTGCCAGCAGCCAAGGTGGGGGGACTAGCTCCTACGAGCAGTACTTC.